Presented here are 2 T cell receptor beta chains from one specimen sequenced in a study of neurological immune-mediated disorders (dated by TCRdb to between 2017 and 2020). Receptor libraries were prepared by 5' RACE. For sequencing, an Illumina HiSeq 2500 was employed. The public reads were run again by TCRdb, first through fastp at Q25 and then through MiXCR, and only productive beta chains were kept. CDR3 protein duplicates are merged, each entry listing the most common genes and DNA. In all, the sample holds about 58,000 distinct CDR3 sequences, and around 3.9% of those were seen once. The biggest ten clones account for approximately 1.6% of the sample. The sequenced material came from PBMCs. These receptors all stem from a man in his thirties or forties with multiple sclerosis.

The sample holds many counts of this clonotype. Here the CDR3 DNA reads TGTGCCAGCAGGCCTGACAGTAGGGAAAAACTGTTTTTT. Its protein product is CASRPDSREKLFF. The chain employs TRBV25-1 and TRBJ1-4, with D possibly being TRBD1 (5 bases). The V gene lost 6 bases and the J gene lost 8 bases, with 13 bases spanning the gap. This CDR3 spans 13 amino acids. CDR1 is MGHDK and CDR2 is SYGVNS in the germline V gene.

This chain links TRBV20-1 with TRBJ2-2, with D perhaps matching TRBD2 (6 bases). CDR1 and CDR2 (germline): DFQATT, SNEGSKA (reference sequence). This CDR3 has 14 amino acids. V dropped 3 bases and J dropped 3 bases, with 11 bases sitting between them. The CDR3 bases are TGCAGTGCTAGGGCGGGGAGCTACACCGGGGAGCTGTTTTTT. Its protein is CSARAGSYTGELFF.